This is a list of T cell receptor beta chains from one sample in a study of cytomegalovirus exposure and HLA in healthy donors. Repertoires were generated with immunoSEQ multiplex PCR, while TCRdb's copy carries only in-frame clones and drops some. In the table there are 200,000 or so clones, about 81% of which are singletons. The sample taken for sequencing was PBMCs. The receptors originated from a woman aged 18-29 years in good health and CMV-seronegative. CDR3s include the opening cysteine and the closing phenylalanine or tryptophan. The D gene is left open where the match is weak. Expanded clones are given a class, and other clones once, few, many or no size at all.

DNA: TGCGCCAGCAGCGTCACAGGGACTAGCGGGGGGGCCGAAACAGATACGCAGTATTTT
CDR3: CASSVTGTSGGAETDTQYF
length: 19
V: TRBV5-1
size: .
J: TRBJ2-3
D: TRBD2

DNA: TGTGCCAGCTCACATTACTCCTACGAGCAGTACTTC
CDR3: CASSHYSYEQYF
length: 12
V: TRBV18
size: once
J: TRBJ2-7
D: .

DNA: TGTGCCAGCAGCTCCCCTCGGGGCGGGGGTTACAGCTCCTACAATGAGCAGTTCTTC
CDR3: CASSSPRGGGYSSYNEQFF
length: 19
V: TRBV7-6
size: .
J: TRBJ2-1
D: TRBD2

DNA: TGTGCCAGCAGCCCCCGTGAGCCCCAGCCCCAGCATTTT
CDR3: CASSPREPQPQHF
length: 13
V: TRBV7-9
size: .
J: TRBJ1-5
D: .

DNA: TGTGCCAGCAGTTACTCGTCTTCGGGATCCAATGAAAAACTGTTTTTT
CDR3: CASSYSSSGSNEKLFF
length: 16
V: TRBV6-6
size: .
J: TRBJ1-4
D: .

DNA: TGCGCCAGCAGCTTAGACAGGGCAGCCTACGAGCAGTACTTC
CDR3: CASSLDRAAYEQYF
length: 14
V: TRBV5-1
size: .
J: TRBJ2-7
D: TRBD1

DNA: TGTGCCAGCAGCCAGGACAGTTCTCGTGGCTACACCTTC
CDR3: CASSQDSSRGYTF
length: 13
V: TRBV7-9
size: once
J: TRBJ1-2
D: .

DNA: TGTGCCAGCAGCATCGGGACAGGGAATGGCTACACCTTC
CDR3: CASSIGTGNGYTF
length: 13
V: TRBV5-4
size: .
J: TRBJ1-2
D: TRBD1

DNA: TGTGCCAGCAGCTTAGCGCCGCCAGGGAGGTTAGGCTACACCTTC
CDR3: CASSLAPPGRLGYTF
length: 15
V: TRBV7-2
size: once
J: TRBJ1-2
D: .

DNA: TGTGCCAGCAGTCTCGACGGGGAGAATTCACCCCTCCACTTT
CDR3: CASSLDGENSPLHF
length: 14
V: TRBV6-5
size: .
J: TRBJ1-6
D: .

DNA: TGTGCCAGCAGCCCCTCGTTTTCCGGGAGCATGATCACAGATACGCAGTATTTT
CDR3: CASSPSFSGSMITDTQYF
length: 18
V: TRBV9
size: .
J: TRBJ2-3
D: .

DNA: TGCGCCTGGAGTGTAGGTAGCGGGATGGACAATGAGCAGTTCTTC
CDR3: CAWSVGSGMDNEQFF
length: 15
V: TRBV30
size: .
J: TRBJ2-1
D: TRBD2

DNA: TGTGCCAGCTACAGGGGGCGAGGTAATTCACCCCTCCACTTT
CDR3: CASYRGRGNSPLHF
length: 14
V: TRBV28
size: .
J: TRBJ1-6
D: TRBD1

DNA: TGTGCCAGCAGCTACCTCCCCGGGACTAGCGGGGGATACGAGCAGTACTTC
CDR3: CASSYLPGTSGGYEQYF
length: 17
V: TRBV5-8
size: .
J: TRBJ2-7
D: TRBD2

DNA: TGTGCCAGCAGTGAAGGACAGGCTAACACTGAAGCTTTCTTT
CDR3: CASSEGQANTEAFF
length: 14
V: TRBV6-1
size: once
J: TRBJ1-1
D: .

DNA: TGTGCCAGCAGCTTAGGCAGGGAGGCGGGCTACACCTTC
CDR3: CASSLGREAGYTF
length: 13
V: TRBV7-9
size: .
J: TRBJ1-2
D: .

DNA: TGCGCCAGCAGCCCGGGACAGTTTATTGAGCAGTTCTTC
CDR3: CASSPGQFIEQFF
length: 13
V: TRBV4-1
size: .
J: TRBJ2-1
D: TRBD1

DNA: TGTGCCTGGAGTACAGCCGGAAATGAGCAGTTCTTC
CDR3: CAWSTAGNEQFF
length: 12
V: TRBV30
size: .
J: TRBJ2-1
D: .

DNA: TGTGCCAGCAGTTTCCAGTACGGGGACAGGGCTAACTATGGCTACACCTTC
CDR3: CASSFQYGDRANYGYTF
length: 17
V: TRBV28
size: .
J: TRBJ1-2
D: TRBD1

DNA: TGTGCCAGCAGTACGAGGTTCGAGAGCACAGATACGCAGTATTTT
CDR3: CASSTRFESTDTQYF
length: 15
V: TRBV27
size: .
J: TRBJ2-3
D: .

DNA: TGTGCCAGCAGCTTCAATCGGGTGGGCTCCTACGAGCAGTACTTC
CDR3: CASSFNRVGSYEQYF
length: 15
V: TRBV11-2
size: .
J: TRBJ2-7
D: .

DNA: TGTGCCAGCGGACTAGCGGGGTGGTTAGATACGCAGTATTTT
CDR3: CASGLAGWLDTQYF
length: 14
V: TRBV6-1
size: .
J: TRBJ2-3
D: TRBD2

DNA: TGTGCCAGCAGCTTAGCTCAGGGCCTTAACTATGGCTACACCTTC
CDR3: CASSLAQGLNYGYTF
length: 15
V: TRBV11-2
size: once
J: TRBJ1-2
D: .

DNA: TGTGCCAGCAGTTTACAGGGAATGGTCTACGAGCAGTACTTC
CDR3: CASSLQGMVYEQYF
length: 14
V: TRBV27
size: .
J: TRBJ2-7
D: .

DNA: TGTGCCAGCAGCTCCTCGGGGGCAACTAATGAAAAACTGTTTTTT
CDR3: CASSSSGATNEKLFF
length: 15
V: TRBV11-1
size: .
J: TRBJ1-4
D: .

DNA: TGTGCCAGCAGCTGGAACCTTCCGCGGTCTAATGAAAAACTGTTTTTT
CDR3: CASSWNLPRSNEKLFF
length: 16
V: TRBV7-2
size: .
J: TRBJ1-4
D: .

DNA: TGTGCCAGTAGCTCCACCAGGGCGTCGAACTATGGCTACACCTTC
CDR3: CASSSTRASNYGYTF
length: 15
V: TRBV19
size: few
J: TRBJ1-2
D: .

DNA: TGTGCCAGCAGTTTCGGGACAGGGGGCCGCGAGCAGTACTTC
CDR3: CASSFGTGGREQYF
length: 14
V: TRBV27
size: .
J: TRBJ2-7
D: TRBD1

DNA: TGTGCCAGCAGTGAATCGAGGGGGAGAGGCCCTAATGAAAAACTGTTTTTT
CDR3: CASSESRGRGPNEKLFF
length: 17
V: TRBV25-1
size: .
J: TRBJ1-4
D: .

DNA: TGTGCCAGCGCCAGGACAGGGTCGGGACCCTACGAGCAGTACTTC
CDR3: CASARTGSGPYEQYF
length: 15
V: TRBV27
size: .
J: TRBJ2-7
D: TRBD1

DNA: TGTGCCAGCAGCTCGGGGGTCGGGCAGCCCCAGCATTTT
CDR3: CASSSGVGQPQHF
length: 13
V: TRBV7-2
size: .
J: TRBJ1-5
D: .

DNA: TGTGCCAGCAGCCTCGGACAGAACTATGGCTACACCTTC
CDR3: CASSLGQNYGYTF
length: 13
V: TRBV2
size: .
J: TRBJ1-2
D: .

DNA: TGTGCCAGCAGCATTCCAGGGGCTGAAGCTTTCTTT
CDR3: CASSIPGAEAFF
length: 12
V: TRBV7-9
size: once
J: TRBJ1-1
D: .

DNA: TGTGCCACCCGGGAGGGTTGGAATGAGCAGTTCTTC
CDR3: CATREGWNEQFF
length: 12
V: TRBV28
size: .
J: TRBJ2-1
D: TRBD2

DNA: TGCGCCAGCAGGAAAGCGGGGGGTGGGACAGATACGCAGTATTTT
CDR3: CASRKAGGGTDTQYF
length: 15
V: TRBV10-2
size: .
J: TRBJ2-3
D: TRBD2

DNA: TGTGCCAGCAGTTACCCGACAGGGTTCCCGAATTCACCCCTCCACTTT
CDR3: CASSYPTGFPNSPLHF
length: 16
V: TRBV6-6
size: .
J: TRBJ1-6
D: TRBD1

DNA: TGTGCCAGCAGCTCCGGGGGCTCCTATAATTCACCCCTCCACTTT
CDR3: CASSSGGSYNSPLHF
length: 15
V: TRBV7-2
size: .
J: TRBJ1-6
D: .

DNA: TGTGCCATCAGTATCTCAGGGCCCGAGCAGTACTTC
CDR3: CAISISGPEQYF
length: 12
V: TRBV10-3
size: few
J: TRBJ2-7
D: .

DNA: TGCGCCAGCCGCCCTGGGCGCGGGACGGAGGATATGAACACTGAAGCTTTCTTT
CDR3: CASRPGRGTEDMNTEAFF
length: 18
V: TRBV5-1
size: few
J: TRBJ1-1
D: .

DNA: TGTGCCACCAGCAGAGATGGGACAGGGGTGAACACCTTC
CDR3: CATSRDGTGVNTF
length: 13
V: TRBV15
size: .
J: TRBJ1-2
D: TRBD1

DNA: TGTGCCAGCAGCTTAATGGACAGCCGCTATGGCTACACCTTC
CDR3: CASSLMDSRYGYTF
length: 14
V: TRBV7-8
size: .
J: TRBJ1-2
D: .

DNA: TGTGCCAGCAGCTTGTTCCGGGACATCTTCGGCCTTAGCACAGATACGCAGTATTTT
CDR3: CASSLFRDIFGLSTDTQYF
length: 19
V: TRBV7-9
size: .
J: TRBJ2-3
D: .

DNA: TGTGCCATCAGCGCTGGGACAGCCTTGAACACTGAAGCTTTCTTT
CDR3: CAISAGTALNTEAFF
length: 15
V: TRBV10-3
size: .
J: TRBJ1-1
D: TRBD1

DNA: TGTGCCAGCAGTTCGCCGGGGTTTGGTTCACCCCTCCACTTT
CDR3: CASSSPGFGSPLHF
length: 14
V: TRBV7-8
size: .
J: TRBJ1-6
D: .

DNA: TGTGCCAGCAGTTACTCGGGTGGCAGGGGTGAATACGAGCAGTACTTC
CDR3: CASSYSGGRGEYEQYF
length: 16
V: TRBV6-5
size: .
J: TRBJ2-7
D: .

DNA: TGTGCCAGCCGACCGGGACTAGGTCAAGAGACCCAGTACTTC
CDR3: CASRPGLGQETQYF
length: 14
V: TRBV6-5
size: .
J: TRBJ2-5
D: TRBD2

DNA: TGCGCCAGCAGTGACGCCCGTCAGAATGAGCAGTTCTTC
CDR3: CASSDARQNEQFF
length: 13
V: TRBV10-2
size: .
J: TRBJ2-1
D: .

DNA: TGTGCCAGCAGCTTAAGAGGGGGAAGCTCCTACGAGCAGTACTTC
CDR3: CASSLRGGSSYEQYF
length: 15
V: TRBV7-3
size: .
J: TRBJ2-7
D: .

DNA: TGTGCCACCGGACATTCCAACACTGAAGCTTTCTTT
CDR3: CATGHSNTEAFF
length: 12
V: TRBV10-3
size: few
J: TRBJ1-1
D: .

DNA: TGCAGCGCCTCAGGGGGAGCGGGAGCGATCTACGAGCAGTACTTC
CDR3: CSASGGAGAIYEQYF
length: 15
V: TRBV29-1
size: .
J: TRBJ2-7
D: .

DNA: TGTGCCAGCAGTAATTCCGGGACAGGGGTGGGTTCACCCCTCCACTTT
CDR3: CASSNSGTGVGSPLHF
length: 16
V: TRBV27
size: .
J: TRBJ1-6
D: TRBD1

DNA: TGTGCCAGCAGCTTTACGGGGAGCACTGAAGCTTTCTTT
CDR3: CASSFTGSTEAFF
length: 13
V: TRBV7-9
size: .
J: TRBJ1-1
D: .

DNA: TGCAGCGTTGAAGGGGCAGCGGGAGGTTACAATGAGCAGTTCTTC
CDR3: CSVEGAAGGYNEQFF
length: 15
V: TRBV29-1
size: .
J: TRBJ2-1
D: TRBD2

DNA: TGTGCCAGCAGTTGGCGGGGGTGGGACGAGCAGTACTTC
CDR3: CASSWRGWDEQYF
length: 13
V: TRBV27
size: .
J: TRBJ2-7
D: TRBD2